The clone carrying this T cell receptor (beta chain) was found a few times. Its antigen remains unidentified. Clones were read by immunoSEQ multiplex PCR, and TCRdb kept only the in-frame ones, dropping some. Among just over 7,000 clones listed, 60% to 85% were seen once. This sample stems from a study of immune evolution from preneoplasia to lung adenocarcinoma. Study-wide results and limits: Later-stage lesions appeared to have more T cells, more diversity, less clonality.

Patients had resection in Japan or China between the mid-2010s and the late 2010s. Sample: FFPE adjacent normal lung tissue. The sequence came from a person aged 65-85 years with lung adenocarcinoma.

The CDR3 sequence is CASSRMKETEAFF. In nucleotides, the CDR3 is TGTGCCAGCAGCCGGATGAAGGAGACTGAAGCTTTCTTT. V usage is TRBV7-3 and J usage is TRBJ1-1; D gene uncertain. CDR3 length equals 13 residues. Trimming removed 5 bases from V and 5 bases from J, with 12 bases in between. CDR1 and CDR2 (germline): SGHTA, FQGTGA.